These 17 T cell receptor beta chains share one sample of origin, sequenced in a study of cytomegalovirus exposure and HLA in healthy donors. Here immunoSEQ multiplex PCR was the method, and the copy in TCRdb shows in-frame clones only, minus some. The sample consists of approximately 300,000 clones, just over 85% of them appearing once. Sequencing was done on a sample of PBMCs. The receptors here all came from a woman between 18 and 29 years old in good health and CMV-seronegative.

The sample holds a few counts of this clone. The chain couples TRBV5-1 to TRBJ2-7; D not certain. V dropped 6 bases and J dropped 0 bases, with 10 bases sitting between them. CDR3 length: 13 residues. Germline lookup yields CDR1 SGHRS and CDR2 YFSETQ. CDR3 coding DNA: TGCGCCAGCAAGGCGGAAAACTCCTACGAGCAGTACTTC. It codes for CASKAENSYEQYF.

This rearrangement joins TRBV25-1 to TRBJ1-4, with 7 bases aligning to TRBD1. V was clipped by 8 bases and J by 5 bases; unmatched bases: 5. This CDR3 is 13 amino acids long. Germline CDR1 reads MGHDK; CDR2 reads SYGVNS. The CDR3 loop is CASRRGENEKLFF. The CDR3 DNA reads as TGTGCCAGCCGCAGGGGGGAGAATGAAAAACTGTTTTTT.

The genes are TRBV11-2 and TRBJ1-2; D is perhaps TRBD1 (6 bases). CDR1 is SGHAT and CDR2 is FQNNGV in the germline V gene. Trimming left V 0 bases short and J 4 bases short, with 15 bases between. CDR3 size: 16 residues. The CDR3 region is CASSLEGGVGPYGYTF. In nucleotides, the CDR3 is TGTGCCAGCAGCTTAGAAGGGGGGGTCGGACCCTATGGCTACACCTTC. Together with reference TRBV11-2 and TRBJ1-2, the CDR3 gives the full variable domain: EAGVAQSPRYKIIEKRQSVAFWCNPISGHATLYWYQQILGQGPKLLIQFQNNGVVDDSQLPKDRFSAERLKGVDSTLKIQPAKLEDSAVYLCASSLEGGVGPYGYTFGSGTRLTVV.

The chain employs TRBV5-1 and TRBJ2-1, with D maybe TRBD2 (5 bases). Trimming cost V 2 bases and J 6 bases, with 15 bases left between them. This CDR3 region has 15 residues. CDR1 SGHRS and CDR2 YFSETQ come from the germline V gene. This CDR3 reads CASSFGGSSPNEQFF. DNA for the CDR3: TGCGCCAGCAGCTTCGGTGGGAGTTCACCCAATGAGCAGTTCTTC.

CDR3 coding DNA: TGTGCCAGCACCAAGGAGGGCAGTCGAGGCTACACCTTC. This codes for CASTKEGSRGYTF. The chain recombines TRBV9 with TRBJ1-2; D gene ambiguous. The germline gives CDR1 SGDLS, CDR2 YYNGEE. V was clipped by 6 bases and J by 8 bases, with 17 bases between them. CDR3 length equals 13 residues.

V and J are TRBV9 and TRBJ2-3; D might be TRBD2 (7 bases). V lost 6 bases to trimming and J lost 6 bases, with 17 bases between them. Germline V gene sequence: CDR1 SGDLS, CDR2 YYNGEE. The CDR3 length is 14 residues. The CDR3 sequence: CASNPGGAGDTQYF. As DNA, the CDR3 is TGTGCCAGCAATCCGGGGGGCGCGGGGGATACGCAGTATTTT.

The chain carries TRBV27 and TRBJ2-7, with TRBD1 matching 7 bases. This CDR3 region has 12 residues. J gave up 10 bases and V 7 bases, and 10 bases lay outside the gene matches. CDR1 MNHEY and CDR2 SMNVEV come from the germline V gene (reference sequence). The CDR3 coding sequence is TGTGCCAGCACCACTGGGACAGAGCGCCAGTACTTC. It encodes CASTTGTERQYF.

The rearrangement uses TRBV6-1 and TRBJ1-1, with D possibly TRBD1 on 6 matching bases. The CDR3 extends over 14 amino acids. V dropped 8 bases and J dropped 4 bases, with 17 bases sitting between them. Looked up from germline, CDR1 is MNHNS and CDR2 is SASEGT. CDR3 amino acids: CASGLGVGGTEAFF. The CDR3 nucleotides are TGTGCCAGCGGCCTGGGGGTAGGGGGCACTGAAGCTTTCTTT.

The chain joins TRBV5-1 to TRBJ2-3, with 10 bases that match TRBD1. Trimming took 2 bases from V and 1 from J; bases not matched to a gene: 1. The CDR3 has 15 residues. CDR1 and CDR2 (germline): SGHRS, YFSETQ. The CDR3 DNA follows: TGCGCCAGCAGCTTCGGGACAGGGGGCACAGATACGCAGTATTTT. Its translation: CASSFGTGGTDTQYF.

The J gene is TRBJ2-3, the V gene TRBV2, with TRBD2 as a possible D gene (6 bases). The CDR3 consists of 14 residues. Trimming stripped 6 bases from V and 2 bases from J, with 12 bases between. Per the germline V gene, CDR1 is SNHLY and CDR2 is FYNNEI. This CDR3 is CASRHPDYTDTQYF. The DNA for the CDR3 is TGTGCCAGCAGACATCCGGACTACACAGATACGCAGTATTTT.

V usage is TRBV6-4 and J usage is TRBJ1-2; TRBD1 matches 8 bases. V dropped 3 bases and J dropped 2; count of bases not matched to a gene: 2. Germline V gene data show CDR1 as MRHNA and CDR2 as SNTAGT. The CDR3 is 14 amino acids. Written as DNA, the CDR3 is TGTGCCAGCAGTGAAGACAGGGGCAACTATGGCTACACCTTC. This encodes CASSEDRGNYGYTF.

The CDR3: CASSFANYEQYF. The CDR3 region has the DNA TGTGCCAGCAGTTTCGCGAACTACGAGCAGTACTTC. This chain connects TRBV28 to TRBJ2-7; D is unclear. The V gene lost 3 bases and the J gene lost 3 bases, with 6 bases spanning the gap. The CDR3 is 12 residues long. The germline V gene encodes CDR1 MDHEN and CDR2 SYDVKM.

Turning to this clone: One end of the junction is discordant with germline, which a read error may explain. The V gene is TRBV7-7, the J gene TRBJ2-1, with TRBD2 as a possible D gene (6 bases). CDR1 SSHAT and CDR2 FNYEAQ come from the germline V gene (reference sequence). The CDR3 totals 15 residues. CDR3 loop: CASSPGGSSYNEQFF. The CDR3 coding sequence is TGTGCTAGCAGCCCTGGGGGGAGCTCCTACAATGAGCAGTTCTTC.

Concerning this clone itself: This CDR3 is also generated by other DNA sequences in the sample. This rearrangement joins TRBV2 to TRBJ1-3, with TRBD1 identical over 7 bases. The CDR3 runs to 13 residues. Germline values: CDR1 SNHLY, CDR2 FYNNEI. J gave up 2 bases and V 9 bases, and 4 bases lay outside the gene matches. The CDR3 DNA is TGTGCCAGTCGACAGGGACCTGGAAACACCATATATTTT. Translation gives CASRQGPGNTIYF.

This sequence joins TRBV5-1 and TRBJ2-7; TRBD1 matches 12 bases. Germline CDR1 and CDR2: SGHRS and YFSETQ. CDR3 length equals 16 residues. V shed 6 bases, J shed 9 bases, and the junction held 16 bases outside the gene matches. The CDR3: CASTLDSGTGGSRQYF. The CDR3 DNA reads as TGCGCCAGCACCCTGGATTCGGGGACAGGGGGCAGTCGGCAGTACTTC.

The chain carries TRBV25-1 and TRBJ2-1; 11 bases are a match to TRBD1. This CDR3 spans 15 amino acids. Per the germline V gene, CDR1 is MGHDK and CDR2 is SYGVNS. Trimming at V came to 4 bases and at J to 8 bases, leaving 7 bases not matched to a gene. The CDR3 DNA is TGTGCCAGCAGTGCCGGGACAGGGGGGTCGTATGAGCAGTTCTTC. Translation gives CASSAGTGGSYEQFF.

The rearrangement links TRBV5-6 to TRBJ2-7; TRBD1 matches 10 bases. The CDR3 is 15 amino acids. Trimming removed 3 bases from V and 5 bases from J; junction bases left unmatched: 8. Germline V gene lookup returns CDR1 SGHDT and CDR2 YYEEEE. CDR3 residues: CASSSPGQGFHEQYF. In DNA form, the CDR3 reads TGTGCCAGCAGCTCTCCGGGACAGGGGTTTCACGAGCAGTACTTC.